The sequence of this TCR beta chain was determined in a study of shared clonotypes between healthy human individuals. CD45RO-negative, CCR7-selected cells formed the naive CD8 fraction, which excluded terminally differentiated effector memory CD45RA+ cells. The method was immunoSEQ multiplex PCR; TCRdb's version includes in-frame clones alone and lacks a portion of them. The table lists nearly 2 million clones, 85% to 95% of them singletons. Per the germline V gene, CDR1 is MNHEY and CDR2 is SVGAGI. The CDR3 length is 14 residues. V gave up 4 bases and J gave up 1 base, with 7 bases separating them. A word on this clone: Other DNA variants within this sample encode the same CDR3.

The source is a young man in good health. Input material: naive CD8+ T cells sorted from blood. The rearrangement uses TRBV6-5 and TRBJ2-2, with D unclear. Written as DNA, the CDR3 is TGTGCCAGCAGTTCGGGTTGGAACACCGGGGAGCTGTTTTTT. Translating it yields CASSSGWNTGELFF.